The table lists the clone carrying this T cell receptor beta chain with many counts. No antigen is known for it. The CDR3 sequence is 11 residues long. Trimming removed 6 bases at V and 8 bases at J, with 8 bases between. This sample stems from a study of neurological immune-mediated disorders. Points from the study as a whole: Neither clinical nor MRI features were found to be associated with the multiple sclerosis repertoire cluster. Phylogenetic grouping assigned the repertoires of 18 of 34 multiple sclerosis patients to one related-CDR3 cluster, which constitutes a possible signature. The greatest degree of TCR clonal expansion was observed in HTLV-1-associated myelopathy, with the lowest in multiple sclerosis, below that of healthy controls.

Each TCR transcript was tagged with a 10-nucleotide random UMI during 5'RACE. In TCRdb, the 5' RACE reads were re-called with MiXCR into one record per CDR3 protein. Of 65,000 to 80,000 distinct CDR3 sequences listed, approximately 5% are singletons. This sequence joins TRBV12-3 or TRBV12-4 and TRBJ2-1; no clear D gene. The receptor comes from a woman aged 65 to 85 with multiple sclerosis. Sequenced input: PBMCs. CDR3 sequence (DNA): TGTGCCAGCAGCTTCAGATATGAGCAGTTCTTC. It specifies CASSFRYEQFF.